The clone carrying this T cell receptor (beta chain) was seen more than once but under ten times. Profiling relied on immunoSEQ multiplex PCR, and the TCRdb table lists in-frame clones only, not all of them. The sample carries approximately 1,500,000 clones, over 95% recorded once. This sample is part of a study of shared clonotypes between healthy human individuals. CDR3 length: 15 residues. The V gene's germline CDR1 is SGHVS and CDR2 FQNEAQ. Trimming took 5 bases from V and 1 from J, leaving 12 bases between them. This chain joins TRBV7-8 and TRBJ1-5; a possible D gene is TRBD1 (6 bases). Input material: naive CD4+ T cells sorted from blood. Described subset: CD45RA+ positively selected. The source is a man aged 25 to 40 in good health. The CDR3 region has the DNA TGTGCCAGCAGCCCTCAGGGGAGGAGCAATCAGCCCCAGCATTTT. Translation: CASSPQGRSNQPQHF.